This is a list of T cell receptor beta chains from one sample in a study of identical twins. TCRdb re-called the 5' RACE reads with MiXCR, one entry per CDR3 protein. Of 700,000 to 950,000 distinct CDR3 sequences in the sample, about 12% were seen once. These records were also assigned to another study, of yellow fever vaccine responses in identical twins.

Input material: PBMCs. These receptors were taken from a young woman in good health. The CDR3 runs from the conserved cysteine through the conserved F or W. The order of the fields is clone size, V gene, J gene, D gene, CDR3 DNA, CDR3 protein. The D gene is left open where the match is weak. Not every row has a clone size; where given, it reads once, few, many or a size class.

.	TRBV3-1	TRBJ2-7	.	TGTGCCAGCAGCCAAAGGGCTAGCGAGGGCGAGCAGTACTTC	CASSQRASEGEQYF
.	TRBV27	TRBJ2-6	.	TGTGCCAGCAGTCCTACAGGGACTGGGGCCAACGTCCTGACTTTC	CASSPTGTGANVLTF
.	TRBV29-1	TRBJ2-1	TRBD2	TGCAGCGTTGAAGCCCCATCGCGGGGGGTCCGTTACAATGAGCAGTTCTTC	CSVEAPSRGVRYNEQFF
many	TRBV9	TRBJ1-1	.	TGTGCCAGCAGCGTAGCCATTTCGGGCACTGAAGCTTTCTTT	CASSVAISGTEAFF
few	TRBV6-1	TRBJ2-1	TRBD2	TGTGCCAGCAGCACTAGCGGGGGACTCTACAATGAGCAGTTCTTC	CASSTSGGLYNEQFF
few	TRBV12-3/TRBV12-4	TRBJ2-7	.	TGTGCCAGCACCCTCGGAGGGGGGTCCTCCTACGAGCAGTACTTC	CASTLGGGSSYEQYF
many	TRBV12-3/TRBV12-4	TRBJ2-1	TRBD1	TGTGCCAGCAAACCGGACAGGGCCTTCAATGAGCAGTTCTTC	CASKPDRAFNEQFF
few	TRBV10-3	TRBJ2-2	.	TGTGCCAACGCGGGACAGGCGAGAAGCGGGAGTGCCGGGGAGCTGTTTTTT	CANAGQARSGSAGELFF
few	TRBV6-2/TRBV6-3	TRBJ1-6	TRBD1	TGTGCCAGCAGTTATCGGGACAGGGGGCCGGCCAATTCACCCCTCCACTTT	CASSYRDRGPANSPLHF
.	TRBV11-1	TRBJ2-3	TRBD2	TGTGCCAGCAGTCCCGGGGCGGGGGGGCCTCTGGATACGCAGTATTTT	CASSPGAGGPLDTQYF
.	TRBV7-2	TRBJ2-1	.	TGTGCCAGCAGCCCACGGGCGCTAGGCAATGAGCAGTTCTTC	CASSPRALGNEQFF
many	TRBV13	TRBJ2-7	.	TGTGCCAGCAGCAGAAACAACTACGAGCAGTACTTC	CASSRNNYEQYF
few	TRBV28	TRBJ2-3	.	TGTGCCAGCAGTTTCCCCCGGACAGGCACAGATACGCAGTATTTT	CASSFPRTGTDTQYF
few	TRBV29-1	TRBJ1-4	.	TGCAGCGCCCGTAGTTCTAATGAAAAACTGTTTTTT	CSARSSNEKLFF
few	TRBV11-3	TRBJ1-2	.	TGTGCCAGCAGCTTATTTTCTGGCGGGAACGGCTACACCTTC	CASSLFSGGNGYTF
few	TRBV29-1	TRBJ1-3	.	TGCAGCGTTGAGGTGGGGAGGAGGAGTACTGGAAACACCATATATTTT	CSVEVGRRSTGNTIYF